This TCR beta chain came from a study of technical replicates of blood from four donors. This clone appeared once. Only in-frame clones appear in the TCRdb table, and some are missing; sequencing was by immunoSEQ multiplex PCR. The repertoire has approximately 75,000 clones, 97% of them found once; the top ten carry roughly 0.3%. The CDR3 runs 14 residues. Between the trimmed V and J ends, which lost 5 bases and 4 bases, there was a span of 13 bases. Germline-derived CDR1 and CDR2 are MGHRA and YSYEKL. The rearrangement links TRBV4-1 to TRBJ2-3, with D possibly being TRBD2 (6 bases). The specimen sequenced was T cells isolated from PBMCs. The clonotype originates from a human donor in good health. CDR3 nucleotides: TGCGCCAGCAGCATCGGCGGGATTGCAGATACGCAGTATTTT. Translating it yields CASSIGGIADTQYF.